Below, 11 T cell receptor beta chains from the same sample are listed, as sequenced in a study of T cells after yellow fever vaccination (dated by TCRdb to the late 2010s). Libraries were constructed by 5' RACE. For sequencing, an Illumina HiSeq 2500 was employed. TCRdb's own reprocessing of the public reads used fastp at Q25 and MiXCR and kept productive beta chains. Identical CDR3 protein sequences are pooled into one entry, listed with their most common genes and DNA. The sample data list some 160,000 distinct CDR3 sequences, and 6% to 7.5% of these were observed just once. The ten largest make up 2.5% to 3% of the sample. The label giving this sample's treatment or condition can be read as: live attenuated yellow fever vaccine strain. Sequenced material: CD4+ T cells sorted from PBMCs, taken less than 6 days after the first yellow fever vaccination. The receptors shown here come from a man between 18 and 35 years old who received the YFV17D yellow fever vaccine.

This clonotype was recorded at least ten times. The chain links TRBV4-1 to TRBJ2-3; 8 bases are shared with TRBD2. The CDR3 totals 16 residues. Germline-derived CDR1 and CDR2 are MGHRA and YSYEKL. Trimming at V came to 1 base and at J to 8 bases, leaving 11 bases not matched to a gene. The DNA for the CDR3 is TGCGCCAGCAGCCAAGGACTAGCGCAGGGAGGCGGTACGCAGTATTTT. Translating gives CASSQGLAQGGGTQYF.

This rearrangement joins TRBV5-1 to TRBJ2-7; D is ambiguous. This CDR3 has 13 residues. V was shortened by 0 bases and J by 4 bases, with 8 bases between the two germline ends. Germline assignment: CDR1 SGHRS and CDR2 YFSETQ. The CDR3 region is CASSLGSGYEQYF. Here the CDR3 DNA reads TGCGCCAGCAGCTTGGGGTCTGGTTACGAGCAGTACTTC.

The chain carries TRBV3-1 and TRBJ2-2; D unclear. V lost 0 bases to trimming and J lost 2 bases, with 7 bases between them. Germline CDR1 and CDR2: LGHDT and YNNKEL (reference sequence). This CDR3 has 15 amino acids. In DNA form, the CDR3 reads TGTGCCAGCAGCCAAGAGTCGATCAACACCGGGGAGCTGTTTTTT. This translates into CASSQESINTGELFF.

There are many counts of this clonotype. This chain joins TRBV4-2 and TRBJ2-7, with D tentatively TRBD2 (6 bases). Per germline, CDR1 LGHNA and CDR2 YNFKEQ. The CDR3 runs to 15 residues. The V gene lost 0 bases and the J gene lost 2 bases, with 11 bases spanning the gap. CDR3 in amino acids: CASSQDLAPAYEQYF. The DNA for the CDR3 is TGTGCCAGCAGCCAAGATCTAGCGCCTGCCTACGAGCAGTACTTC.

About this clonotype itself: It may be a read error: a sequence one base away is much more abundant. The genes are TRBV6-1 and TRBJ1-5, with a possible D match to TRBD1 (5 bases). The CDR3 loop spans 15 amino acids. Deletions cut 8 bases from V and 3 bases from J, with 17 bases between. The germline CDR1 and CDR2 sequences are MNHNS and SASEGT. The CDR3 bases are TGTGCCAGCGTCTCAACAGGACGGGCCAATCAGCCCCAGCATTTT. It encodes CASVSTGRANQPQHF.

The V and J genes are TRBV7-2 and TRBJ1-5, with 8 bases that match TRBD1. This CDR3 region has 16 residues. V shed 1 base and J 3 bases; nucleotides not matched to a gene: 5. Germline CDR1 SGHTA, CDR2 FQGNSA. The CDR3 protein is CASSLVGTGVNQPQHF. DNA of the CDR3: TGTGCCAGCAGCTTAGTTGGGACAGGAGTCAATCAGCCCCAGCATTTT.

This clonotype was seen at least ten times. V gene TRBV10-3 combines with J gene TRBJ1-2, with 7 positions matching TRBD1. The J segment lost 7 bases and the V segment lost 10 bases, leaving 9 bases of the junction unmatched. Germline lookup yields CDR1 ENHRY and CDR2 SYGVKD. The CDR3 has 12 amino acids. The CDR3 is CATMTGSSGYTF. CDR3 DNA sequence: TGTGCCACCATGACAGGGTCGAGTGGCTACACCTTC.

This clonotype appeared many times. The chain combines TRBV19 with TRBJ1-5; 8 bases are shared with TRBD1. Germline CDR1 is LNHDA and CDR2 is SQIVND (reference sequence). V was clipped by 8 bases and J by 2 bases; unmatched bases: 8. The CDR3 is 15 residues long. Written as DNA, the CDR3 is TGTGCCAGTGCCCCAGGGGGCGTTCGCAATCAGCCCCAGCATTTT. Translation gives CASAPGGVRNQPQHF. Supplemented by reference TRBV19 and TRBJ1-5, the full variable domain reads DGGITQSPKYLFRKEGQNVTLSCEQNLNHDAMYWYRQDPGQGLRLIYYSQIVNDFQKGDIAEGYSVSREKKESFPLTVTSAQKNPTAFYLCASAPGGVRNQPQHFGDGTRLSIL.

This clonotype was counted at least ten times. The rearrangement joins TRBV2 to TRBJ2-3, with TRBD1 matching over 7 bases. J lost 2 bases, V lost 6 bases, and 5 bases had no gene match. This CDR3 has 14 amino acids. Germline-derived CDR1 and CDR2 are SNHLY and FYNNEI. The CDR3 here is CASRAQGLTDTQYF. CDR3 sequence (DNA): TGTGCCAGCAGGGCACAGGGGCTCACAGATACGCAGTATTTT. Drawing the rest from reference TRBV2 and TRBJ2-3, the complete variable domain is EPEVTQTPSHQVTQMGQEVILRCVPISNHLYFYWYRQILGQKVEFLVSFYNNEISEKSEIFDDQFSVERPDGSNFTLKIRSTKLEDSAMYFCASRAQGLTDTQYFGPGTRLTVL.

This clonotype showed up just a few times. V and J are TRBV18 and TRBJ2-1, with D perhaps assigned TRBD1 or TRBD2 (6 bases each). The CDR3 sequence is 16 residues long. The V end was cut by 3 bases, the J end by 1 base, with 13 bases between. The germline CDR1 and CDR2 sequences are KGHSH and LQKENI. The CDR3 DNA reads as TGTGCCAGCTCACCTGTACGGGGGCGTTCCTACAATGAGCAGTTCTTC. It is translated as CASSPVRGRSYNEQFF.

In this sample, this clonotype turned up many times. The chain carries TRBV27 and TRBJ1-6, with a tentative D call TRBD1 (6 bases). Germline V gives CDR1 MNHEY, CDR2 SMNVEV (reference sequence). The CDR3 extends over 14 amino acids. The V and J ends lost 3 bases and 9 bases respectively, with 12 bases between them. CDR3: CASSLAQGGSPLHF. CDR3 sequence (DNA): TGTGCCAGCAGTTTGGCACAGGGCGGTTCACCCCTCCACTTT.